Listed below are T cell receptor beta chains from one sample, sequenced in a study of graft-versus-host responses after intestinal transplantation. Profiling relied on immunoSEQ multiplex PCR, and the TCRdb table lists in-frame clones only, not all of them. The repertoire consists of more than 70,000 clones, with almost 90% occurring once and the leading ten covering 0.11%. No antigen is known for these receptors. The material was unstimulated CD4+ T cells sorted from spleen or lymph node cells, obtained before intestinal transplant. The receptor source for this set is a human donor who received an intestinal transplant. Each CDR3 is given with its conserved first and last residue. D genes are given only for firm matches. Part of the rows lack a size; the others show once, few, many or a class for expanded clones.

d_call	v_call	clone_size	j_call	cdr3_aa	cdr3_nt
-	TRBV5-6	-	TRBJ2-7	CASSLVAGYEQYF	TGTGCCAGCAGCTTGGTGGCAGGCTACGAGCAGTACTTC
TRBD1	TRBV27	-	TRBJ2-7	CASSRGQYYEQYF	TGTGCCAGCAGTCGGGGACAGTACTACGAGCAGTACTTC
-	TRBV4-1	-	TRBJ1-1	CASSQDRGTEAFF	TGCGCCAGCAGCCAAGATCGGGGGACTGAAGCTTTCTTT
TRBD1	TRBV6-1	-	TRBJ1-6	CASSGPGQGTPLHF	TGTGCCAGCAGTGGACCGGGACAGGGTACACCCCTCCACTTT
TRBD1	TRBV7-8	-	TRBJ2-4	CASSYGRGRTKNIQYF	TGTGCCAGCAGCTACGGTAGGGGGCGGACCAAAAACATTCAGTACTTC
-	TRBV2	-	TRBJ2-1	CASSEAGQNEQFF	TGTGCCAGCAGTGAAGCGGGGCAAAATGAGCAGTTCTTC
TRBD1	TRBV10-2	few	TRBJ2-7	CASSESGQGYYEQYF	TGCGCCAGCAGTGAGTCGGGACAGGGCTACTACGAGCAGTACTTC
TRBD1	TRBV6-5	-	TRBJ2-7	CASRPRDRDYEQYF	TGTGCCAGCAGGCCCCGGGACAGGGACTACGAGCAGTACTTC
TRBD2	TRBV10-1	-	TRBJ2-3	CASSESLAGADTQYF	TGCGCCAGCAGTGAGTCCCTAGCGGGGGCAGATACGCAGTATTTT
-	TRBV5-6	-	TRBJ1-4	CASSLRDKKNEKLFF	TGTGCCAGCAGCTTGCGGGACAAAAAAAATGAAAAACTGTTTTTT
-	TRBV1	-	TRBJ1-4	CTRGGPNEKLFF	TGCACCAGGGGTGGGCCTAATGAAAAACTGTTTTTT
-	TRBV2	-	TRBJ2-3	CASSARTPWTDTQYF	TGTGCCAGCAGTGCTAGGACACCCTGGACAGATACGCAGTATTTT
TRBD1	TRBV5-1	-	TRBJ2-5	CASSGGDRDVETQYF	TGCGCCAGCAGCGGCGGGGACAGGGATGTGGAGACCCAGTACTTC
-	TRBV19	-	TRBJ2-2	CASSWGQGGDAGELFF	TGTGCCAGTAGTTGGGGGCAGGGGGGCGATGCCGGGGAGCTGTTTTTT
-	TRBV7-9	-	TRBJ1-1	CASSPSGYSEAFF	TGTGCCAGCAGCCCCTCAGGGTACAGTGAAGCTTTCTTT
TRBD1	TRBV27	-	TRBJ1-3	CASSRDSSGNTIYF	TGTGCCAGCAGTCGGGACAGCTCTGGAAACACCATATATTTT
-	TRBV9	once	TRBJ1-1	CASSVVSGNTEAFF	TGTGCCAGCAGCGTAGTCTCGGGGAACACTGAAGCTTTCTTT
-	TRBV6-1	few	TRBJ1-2	CASRSFVAGFYGYTF	TGTGCCAGCAGGAGCTTCGTGGCAGGGTTCTATGGCTACACCTTC
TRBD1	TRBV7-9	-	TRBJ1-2	CASSIPQGAGGYTF	TGTGCCAGCAGCATACCACAGGGGGCCGGAGGCTACACCTTC
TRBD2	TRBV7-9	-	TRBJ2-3	CATANSGGAGDTQYF	TGTGCCACCGCAAATAGCGGGGGGGCAGGAGATACGCAGTATTTT
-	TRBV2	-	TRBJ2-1	CATNRDSPYNEQFF	TGTGCCACCAACCGGGACTCCCCCTACAATGAGCAGTTCTTC
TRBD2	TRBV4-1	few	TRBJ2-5	CASRPAGGGETQYF	TGCGCCAGCAGACCGGCGGGGGGCGGGGAGACCCAGTACTTC
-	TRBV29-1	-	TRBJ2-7	CSVEVWGDSYEQYF	TGCAGCGTTGAAGTCTGGGGGGACTCCTACGAGCAGTACTTC
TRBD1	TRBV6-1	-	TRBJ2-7	CASNIRDRFYEQYF	TGTGCCAGCAACATCCGGGACAGGTTCTACGAGCAGTACTTC
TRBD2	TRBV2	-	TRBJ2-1	CASSGEGRGEQFF	TGTGCCAGCAGTGGGGAGGGTCGGGGTGAGCAGTTCTTC
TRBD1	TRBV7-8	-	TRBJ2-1	CASTADRGQGEQFF	TGTGCCAGCACCGCCGACAGGGGGCAGGGTGAGCAGTTCTTC
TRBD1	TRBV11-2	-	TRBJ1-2	CASSRQGGYGYTF	TGTGCCAGCAGTAGACAGGGAGGCTATGGCTACACCTTC
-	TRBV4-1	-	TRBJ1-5	CASSQEAQGRNTNQPQHF	TGCGCCAGCAGCCAAGAGGCACAGGGCCGAAACACCAATCAGCCCCAGCATTTT
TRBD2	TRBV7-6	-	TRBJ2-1	CASSATSGGSNEQFF	TGTGCCAGCAGCGCCACTAGCGGGGGGTCCAATGAGCAGTTCTTC
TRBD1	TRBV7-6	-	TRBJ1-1	CASTQGQGGTEAFF	TGTGCCAGCACCCAAGGACAGGGCGGGACTGAAGCTTTCTTT
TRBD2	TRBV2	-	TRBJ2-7	CASSVPLRLAGAVEQYF	TGTGCCAGCAGTGTTCCCCTCCGACTAGCGGGGGCAGTCGAGCAGTACTTC
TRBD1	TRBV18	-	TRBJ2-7	CASSPPTGGGYEQYF	TGTGCCAGCTCACCACCGACAGGGGGCGGCTACGAGCAGTACTTC
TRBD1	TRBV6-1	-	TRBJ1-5	CASTLDRAINQPQHF	TGTGCCAGCACTTTGGACAGGGCGATCAATCAGCCCCAGCATTTT
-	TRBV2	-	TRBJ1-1	CASSKNGAVNTEAFF	TGTGCCAGCAGCAAAAATGGGGCCGTGAACACTGAAGCTTTCTTT
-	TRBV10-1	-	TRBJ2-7	CASSPASGGTKQYF	TGCGCCAGCAGTCCGGCCTCTGGGGGGACGAAGCAGTACTTC
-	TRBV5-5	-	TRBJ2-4	CASSLQPDISDLYF	TGTGCCAGCAGCCTACAACCCGACATTTCAGATCTGTACTTC
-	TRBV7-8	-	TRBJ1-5	CASSPLTGSQPQHF	TGTGCCAGCAGCCCCCTAACAGGGAGTCAGCCCCAGCATTTT
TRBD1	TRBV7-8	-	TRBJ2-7	CASSVVDRFSYEQYF	TGTGCCAGCAGCGTAGTGGACAGGTTCTCCTACGAGCAGTACTTC
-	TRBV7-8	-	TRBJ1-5	CASSPSFEPQHF	TGTGCCAGCAGCCCGAGTTTTGAGCCCCAGCATTTT
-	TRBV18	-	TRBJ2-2	CASSPRYTGELFF	TGTGCCAGCTCACCCCGGTATACCGGGGAGCTGTTTTTT
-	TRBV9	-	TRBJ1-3	CASSVEALGGGNTIYF	TGTGCCAGCAGCGTAGAGGCCCTAGGGGGTGGAAACACCATATATTTT
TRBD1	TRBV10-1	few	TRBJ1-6	CASSRGGTGNSPLHF	TGCGCCAGCAGTCGGGGGGGGACAGGGAATTCACCCCTCCACTTT
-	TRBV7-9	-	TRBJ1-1	CASSTGTLNTEAFF	TGTGCCAGCAGCACAGGGACCCTGAACACTGAAGCTTTCTTT
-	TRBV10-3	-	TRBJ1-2	CAISESETPFGYTF	TGTGCCATCAGTGAGTCCGAGACACCGTTTGGCTACACCTTC
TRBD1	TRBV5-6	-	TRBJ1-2	CASSLGGTGLYGYTF	TGTGCCAGCAGCTTGGGTGGGACAGGGCTCTATGGCTACACCTTC
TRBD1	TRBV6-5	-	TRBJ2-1	CASTTGQGRQFF	TGTGCCAGCACAACCGGACAGGGGAGGCAGTTCTTC
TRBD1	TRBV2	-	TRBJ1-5	CASRSGGNQPQHF	TGTGCCAGCAGGTCAGGGGGGAATCAGCCCCAGCATTTT
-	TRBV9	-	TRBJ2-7	CASSVQAGISYEQYF	TGTGCCAGCAGCGTACAGGCAGGGATTTCCTACGAGCAGTACTTC
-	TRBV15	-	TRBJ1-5	CATSRTGAGVGQPQHF	TGTGCCACCAGCAGGACTGGGGCAGGGGTTGGTCAGCCCCAGCATTTT
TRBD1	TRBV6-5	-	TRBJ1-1	CASSYSGGWDTEAFF	TGTGCCAGCAGTTACTCAGGGGGCTGGGACACTGAAGCTTTCTTT
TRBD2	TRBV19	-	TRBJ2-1	CASSTLAGGRIEQFF	TGTGCCAGTAGTACCCTAGCGGGGGGGCGAATTGAGCAGTTCTTC
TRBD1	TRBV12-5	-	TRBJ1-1	CASGSGTGANTEAFF	TGTGCTAGTGGTTCCGGGACAGGGGCCAACACTGAAGCTTTCTTT
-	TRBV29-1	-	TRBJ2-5	CSVSRGSETQYF	TGCAGCGTCTCCAGGGGTTCCGAGACCCAGTACTTC
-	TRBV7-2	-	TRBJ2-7	CASSKDPLVIEQYF	TGTGCCAGCAGCAAAGACCCCCTAGTAATCGAGCAGTACTTC
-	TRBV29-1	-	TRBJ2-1	CSVVVGGYNEQFF	TGCAGCGTTGTGGTGGGGGGATACAATGAGCAGTTCTTC
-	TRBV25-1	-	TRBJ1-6	CASSVGGNSPLHF	TGTGCCAGCAGTGTTGGGGGGAATTCACCCCTCCACTTT
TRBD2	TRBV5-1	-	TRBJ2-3	CASSLAVTSVTDTQYF	TGCGCCAGCAGCTTGGCCGTGACTAGCGTCACAGATACGCAGTATTTT
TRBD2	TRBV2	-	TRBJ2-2	CASSESGRAGELFF	TGTGCCAGCAGTGAATCGGGGAGGGCCGGGGAGCTGTTTTTT
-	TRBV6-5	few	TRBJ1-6	CASSYGGRYNSPLHF	TGTGCCAGCAGTTACGGGGGCCGCTATAATTCACCCCTCCACTTT